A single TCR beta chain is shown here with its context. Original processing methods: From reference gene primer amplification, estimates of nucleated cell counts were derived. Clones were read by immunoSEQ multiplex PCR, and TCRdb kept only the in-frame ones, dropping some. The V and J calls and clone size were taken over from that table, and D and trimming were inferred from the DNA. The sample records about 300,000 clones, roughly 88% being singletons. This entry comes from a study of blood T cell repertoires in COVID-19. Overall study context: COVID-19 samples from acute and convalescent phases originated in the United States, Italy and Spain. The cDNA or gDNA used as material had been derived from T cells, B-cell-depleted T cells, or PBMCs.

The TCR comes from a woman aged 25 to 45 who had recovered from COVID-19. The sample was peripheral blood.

For the CDR3, the DNA is TGTGCCAGCAGCCATACCCAGACTGGTGGCTACACCTTC. It translates to CASSHTQTGGYTF. The chain is built from TRBV27 and TRBJ1-2; no clear D gene. The V end lost 6 bases, the J end lost 7 bases, and 15 bases lay between the germline ends. Per the germline V gene, CDR1 is MNHEY and CDR2 is SMNVEV (reference sequence). The CDR3 has 13 residues.